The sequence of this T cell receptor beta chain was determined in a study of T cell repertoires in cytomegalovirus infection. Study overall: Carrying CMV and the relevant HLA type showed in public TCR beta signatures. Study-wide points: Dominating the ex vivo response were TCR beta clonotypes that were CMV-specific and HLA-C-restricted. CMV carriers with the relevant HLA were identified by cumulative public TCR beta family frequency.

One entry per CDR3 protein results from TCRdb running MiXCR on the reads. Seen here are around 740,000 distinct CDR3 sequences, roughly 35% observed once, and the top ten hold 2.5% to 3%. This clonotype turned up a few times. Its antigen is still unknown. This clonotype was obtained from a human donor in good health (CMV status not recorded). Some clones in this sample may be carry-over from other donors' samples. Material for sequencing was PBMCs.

This CDR3 reads CASSLWAGNEQFF. The CDR3 DNA follows: TGTGCCAGCAGTTTATGGGCCGGGAATGAGCAGTTCTTC. The chain recombines TRBV28 with TRBJ2-1, with D hard to call. The germline gives CDR1 MDHEN, CDR2 SYDVKM. Between the trimmed V and J ends, which lost 0 bases and 7 bases, there was a span of 7 bases. This CDR3 is 13 amino acids long.